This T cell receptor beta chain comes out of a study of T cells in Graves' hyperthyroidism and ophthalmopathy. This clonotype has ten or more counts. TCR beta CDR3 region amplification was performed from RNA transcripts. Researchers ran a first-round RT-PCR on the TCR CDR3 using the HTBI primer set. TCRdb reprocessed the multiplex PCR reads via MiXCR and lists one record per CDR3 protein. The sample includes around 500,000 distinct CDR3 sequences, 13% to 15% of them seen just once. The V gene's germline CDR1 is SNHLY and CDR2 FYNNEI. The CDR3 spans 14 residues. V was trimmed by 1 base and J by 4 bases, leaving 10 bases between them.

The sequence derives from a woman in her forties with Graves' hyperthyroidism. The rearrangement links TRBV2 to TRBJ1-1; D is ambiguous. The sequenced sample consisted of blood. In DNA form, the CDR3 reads TGTGCCAGCAGTGAAGTTTGGGGAGGCACTGAAGCTTTCTTT. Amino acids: CASSEVWGGTEAFF.